This T cell receptor beta chain is drawn from a study of synovial regulatory T cells in juvenile arthritis. Study-wide background: One patient received methotrexate plus infliximab; one lacked treatment information.

In the case of this clone: What it recognizes is unknown.

This CDR3 has 16 residues. No DNA has been recorded. Germline CDR1 SNHLY, CDR2 FYNNEI. Donors were some eleven juvenile idiopathic arthritis patients with active disease, 3 polyarticular and 8 oligoarticular. Clones were sequenced by immunoSEQ multiplex PCR, and TCRdb holds only the in-frame ones, with some missing. This sample's table reports 7,500 to 10,000 clones. Broader study findings: Synovial Tregs shared more CDR3 sequences with iaTregs than other blood Tregs.

The receptor comes from a donor aged 2-29 years with juvenile idiopathic arthritis. V and J are TRBV2 and TRBJ2-6; as DNA is missing, the TRBD2 call by TCRdb cannot be tested. The sample taken for sequencing was Treg cells from blood. The subset denotes: remaining (HLA-DR-negative) circulating blood Treg cells. CDR3 in amino acids: CASRGGSSLGANVLTF.